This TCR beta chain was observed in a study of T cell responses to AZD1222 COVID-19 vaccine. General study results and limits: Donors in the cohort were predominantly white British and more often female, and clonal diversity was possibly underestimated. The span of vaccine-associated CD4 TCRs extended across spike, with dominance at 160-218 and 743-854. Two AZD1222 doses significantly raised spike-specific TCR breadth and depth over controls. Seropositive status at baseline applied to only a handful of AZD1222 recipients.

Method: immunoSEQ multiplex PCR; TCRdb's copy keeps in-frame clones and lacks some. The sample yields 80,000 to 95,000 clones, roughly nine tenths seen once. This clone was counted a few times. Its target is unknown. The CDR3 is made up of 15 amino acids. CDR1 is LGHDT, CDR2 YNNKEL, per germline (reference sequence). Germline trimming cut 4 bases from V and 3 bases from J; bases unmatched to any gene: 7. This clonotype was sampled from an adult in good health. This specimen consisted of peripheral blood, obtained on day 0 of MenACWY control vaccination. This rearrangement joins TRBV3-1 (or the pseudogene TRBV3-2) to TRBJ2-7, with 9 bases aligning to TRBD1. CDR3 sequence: CASSLIPGQGYEQYF. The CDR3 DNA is TGTGCCAGCAGCCTGATCCCGGGACAGGGCTACGAGCAGTACTTC.